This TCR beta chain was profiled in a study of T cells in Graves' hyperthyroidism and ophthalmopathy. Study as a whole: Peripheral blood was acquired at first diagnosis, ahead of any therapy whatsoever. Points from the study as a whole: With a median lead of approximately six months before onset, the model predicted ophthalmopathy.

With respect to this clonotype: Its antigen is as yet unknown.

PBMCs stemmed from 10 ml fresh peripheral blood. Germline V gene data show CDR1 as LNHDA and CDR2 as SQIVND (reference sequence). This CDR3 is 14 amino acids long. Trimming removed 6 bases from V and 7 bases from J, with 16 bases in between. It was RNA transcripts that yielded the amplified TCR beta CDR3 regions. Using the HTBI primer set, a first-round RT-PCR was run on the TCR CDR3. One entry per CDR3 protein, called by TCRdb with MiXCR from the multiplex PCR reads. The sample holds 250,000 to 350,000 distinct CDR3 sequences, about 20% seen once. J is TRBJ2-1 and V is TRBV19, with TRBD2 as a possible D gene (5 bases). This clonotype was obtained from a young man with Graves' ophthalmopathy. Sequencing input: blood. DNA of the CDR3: TGTGCCAGTAGAGGACTTCCAAGTAGGAATGAGCAGTTCTTC. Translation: CASRGLPSRNEQFF.